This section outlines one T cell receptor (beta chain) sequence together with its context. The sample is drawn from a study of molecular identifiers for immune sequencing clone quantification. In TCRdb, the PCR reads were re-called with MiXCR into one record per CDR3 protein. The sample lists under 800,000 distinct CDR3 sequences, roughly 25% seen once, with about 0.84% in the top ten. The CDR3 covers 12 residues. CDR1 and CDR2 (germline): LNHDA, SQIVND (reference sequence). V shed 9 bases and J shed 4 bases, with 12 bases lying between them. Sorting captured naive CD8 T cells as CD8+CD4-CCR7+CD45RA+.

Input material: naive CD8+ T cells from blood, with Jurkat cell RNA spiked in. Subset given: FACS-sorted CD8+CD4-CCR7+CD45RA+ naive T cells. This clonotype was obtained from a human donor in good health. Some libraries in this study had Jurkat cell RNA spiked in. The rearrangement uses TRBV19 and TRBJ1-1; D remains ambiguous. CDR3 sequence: CARSYLITEAFF. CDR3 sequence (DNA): TGTGCCAGGTCTTATTTAATCACTGAAGCTTTCTTT.